Listed here are 27 T cell receptor beta chains from one sample, sequenced in a study of the immune and genomic landscape of osteosarcoma (dated by TCRdb to about 2020). The tumors sampled were post-treatment primary, local recurrence and metastasis specimens taken from patients with a poor prognosis. Libraries were built with the immunoSEQ multiplex PCR assay. Held by TCRdb, this immuneACCESS table contains in-frame sequences only and omits some clones. Under half of the omission traces to an unresolved V gene where checked; the cause of the rest is unknown. This sample lists hundreds of clones; about 70% were detected once. About 25% of the sample goes to the ten largest clones. The sequencing sample was made of osteosarcoma tumor tissue from the lung. These receptors were collected from a human donor with osteosarcoma.

This clone turned up a few times. V usage is TRBV10-3 and J usage is TRBJ1-1, with 9 bases matching TRBD1. The CDR3 is 13 amino acids. Germline V lookup: CDR1 ENHRY, CDR2 SYGVKD. The V gene end was trimmed by 6 bases and the J gene end by 1 base; junction bases not matched to a gene: 0. The CDR3 sequence: CAIRDRGNTEAFF. Written as DNA, the CDR3 is TGTGCCATCAGGGACAGGGGGAACACTGAAGCTTTCTTT.

The V and J genes are TRBV5-1 and TRBJ2-1, with 9 bases fitting TRBD1. Germline CDR1 SGHRS, CDR2 YFSETQ. Trimming at V came to 4 bases and at J to 1 base, leaving 15 bases not matched to a gene. The CDR3 loop spans 19 amino acids. The CDR3 DNA reads as TGCGCCAGCAGCACCTTAGGGGACAGGGTGGCCTCATCCTACAATGAGCAGTTCTTC. The encoded protein is CASSTLGDRVASSYNEQFF. The complete variable domain, with remaining parts taken from reference TRBV5-1 and TRBJ2-1, reads KAGVTQTPRYLIKTRGQQVTLSCSPISGHRSVSWYQQTPGQGLQFLFEYFSETQRNKGNFPGRFSGRQFSNSRSEMNVSTLELGDSALYLCASSTLGDRVASSYNEQFFGPGTRLTVL.

The rearrangement uses TRBV5-4 and TRBJ2-3; a possible D gene is TRBD1 (5 bases). This CDR3 has 16 amino acids. Trimming cost V 0 bases and J 0 bases, with 11 bases left between them. CDR1 and CDR2 from the germline V gene are SGHNT and YYREEE (reference sequence). The CDR3 bases are TGTGCCAGCAGCTTGGATATAGGGGCCAGCACAGATACGCAGTATTTT. Its translation: CASSLDIGASTDTQYF.

J is TRBJ1-6 and V is TRBV4-2; TRBD1 aligns across 9 bases. Germline values: CDR1 LGHNA, CDR2 YNFKEQ. Losses at the gene ends were 0 bases for V and 8 bases for J; bases not matched to a gene: 14. The CDR3 is 19 residues long. The CDR3 DNA reads as TGTGCCAGCAGCCAAGAATTTGGTGGTACACAGGGGGCTTATTCACCCCTCCACTTT. This sequence encodes CASSQEFGGTQGAYSPLHF.

This clone was seen only once. This rearrangement joins TRBV28 to TRBJ2-7; 9 nucleotides match TRBD2. Trimming cost V 5 bases and J 7 bases; bases outside gene matches: 12. The CDR3 is 15 amino acids. Germline V gene sequence: CDR1 MDHEN, CDR2 SYDVKM. CDR3 nucleotide sequence: TGTGCCAGCAGTCTACTAGCGGGTGGGGGTGTGGAGCAGTACTTC. Its translation: CASSLLAGGGVEQYF.

This clone was found a few times. J is TRBJ2-7 and V is TRBV5-5; maybe TRBD1 (6 bases). From germline, CDR1 is SGHKS and CDR2 YYEKEE (reference sequence). The CDR3 has 16 residues. The V end lost 1 base, the J end lost 5 bases, and 19 bases lay between the germline ends. CDR3 in DNA: TGTGCCAGCAGCTTGAATGGCGGGCAGGGGTGGCACGAGCAGTACTTC. Residues: CASSLNGGQGWHEQYF.

The chain is built from TRBV7-8 and TRBJ2-3, with 13 bases that match TRBD2. Germline V gene sequence: CDR1 SGHVS, CDR2 FQNEAQ. The CDR3 runs 16 residues. V was pared by 3 bases and J by 2 bases, with 2 bases of the junction left unmatched. The CDR3 sequence: CASSLGLAGLTDTQYF. In DNA form, the CDR3 reads TGTGCCAGCAGCTTGGGACTAGCGGGGCTCACAGATACGCAGTATTTT.

This chain links TRBV4-1 with TRBJ2-7, with D unclear. Germline values: CDR1 MGHRA, CDR2 YSYEKL. There are 16 residues in the CDR3. Trimming removed 4 bases from V and 0 bases from J, with 16 bases in between. The CDR3 here is CASSPRDRYSSYEQYF. For the CDR3, the DNA is TGCGCCAGCAGCCCAAGAGACCGGTATAGCTCCTACGAGCAGTACTTC.

The chain couples TRBV28 to TRBJ2-1, with 7 bases that match TRBD2. The CDR3 spans 18 residues. Trimming removed 5 bases from V and 5 bases from J; junction bases left unmatched: 18. Germline-derived CDR1 and CDR2 are MDHEN and SYDVKM. In DNA, the CDR3 is TGTGCCAGCAGTCACAACAACCCGGCTAGCGGACATAACAATGAGCAGTTCTTC. This gives the protein CASSHNNPASGHNNEQFF. Full variable domain (outside the CDR3, taken from reference TRBV28 and TRBJ2-1): DVKVTQSSRYLVKRTGEKVFLECVQDMDHENMFWYRQDPGLGLRLIYFSYDVKMKEKGDIPEGYSVSREKKERFSLILESASTNQTSMYLCASSHNNPASGHNNEQFFGPGTRLTVL.

The CDR3 DNA sequence: TGTGCCAGCTCACCACCGTGGAACGAAGCTTTCTTT. As protein: CASSPPWNEAFF. This rearrangement joins TRBV18 to TRBJ1-1, with unresolved D. The V and J ends lost 0 bases and 8 bases respectively, with 7 bases between them. The CDR3 loop spans 12 amino acids. CDR1 KGHSH and CDR2 LQKENI come from the germline V gene.

This rearrangement joins TRBV6-1 to TRBJ1-2; 10 positions match TRBD1. The junction had 6 bases not matched to a gene; V was cut back by 2 bases and J by 6 bases. CDR1 MNHNS and CDR2 SASEGT come from the germline V gene. This CDR3 region has 15 residues. CDR3 bases: TGTGCCAGCAGTGAACGGACAGGGGGTCGGCATGGCTACACCTTC. It yields the protein CASSERTGGRHGYTF.

The CDR3 loop is CASSSGQGFYNSPLHF. The CDR3 bases are TGTGCCAGCAGCTCCGGACAGGGTTTCTATAATTCACCCCTCCACTTT. The V and J genes are TRBV7-9 and TRBJ1-6, with 8 bases fitting TRBD1. With 4 bases clipped from V and 3 bases from J, the junction kept 5 bases outside the gene matches. The CDR3 has 16 residues. Germline V CDR1 and CDR2: SEHNR, FQNEAQ (reference sequence).

This clone came up a few times. The chain couples TRBV6-1 to TRBJ1-2; unclear D gene. Trimming cost V 3 bases and J 5 bases, with 4 bases left between them. Germline V gene lookup returns CDR1 MNHNS and CDR2 SASEGT. There are 11 residues in the CDR3. In DNA form, the CDR3 reads TGTGCCAGCAGTGAGGATTATGGCTACACCTTC. This codes for CASSEDYGYTF.

This chain joins TRBV27 and TRBJ1-4, with D perhaps matching TRBD1 (5 bases). V dropped 4 bases and J dropped 5 bases, with 20 bases sitting between them. CDR3 length: 17 residues. The germline gives CDR1 MNHEY, CDR2 SMNVEV (reference sequence). CDR3 sequence: CASSSPLGGAGNEKLFF. The CDR3 DNA follows: TGTGCCAGCAGTTCCCCCCTGGGTGGGGCTGGGAATGAAAAACTGTTTTTT.

The V gene is TRBV7-9, the J gene TRBJ2-2, with 7 bases that match TRBD2. Germline V CDR1 and CDR2: SEHNR, FQNEAQ (reference sequence). J gave up 9 bases and V 5 bases, and 15 bases lay outside the gene matches. The CDR3 runs 16 residues. CDR3 residues: CASSLLRDYHPWELFF. DNA of the CDR3: TGTGCCAGCAGCCTGTTACGGGACTACCATCCCTGGGAGCTGTTTTTT.

The chain carries TRBV7-6 and TRBJ2-7; D is possibly TRBD1 (6 bases). V shed 1 base and J shed 2 bases, with 12 bases lying between them. The germline V gene encodes CDR1 SGHVS and CDR2 FNYEAQ. This CDR3 is built from 15 residues. The CDR3 region has the DNA TGTGCCAGCAGCTTAGACGAGGGGGTCCCCTACGAGCAGTACTTC. This codes for CASSLDEGVPYEQYF.

This chain uses TRBV2 with TRBJ1-2; perhaps TRBD1 as D (6 bases). This CDR3 contains 13 residues. Trimming removed 6 bases at V and 8 bases at J, with 16 bases between. Looked up from germline, CDR1 is SNHLY and CDR2 is FYNNEI. The CDR3 spells CASSTGIRWGYTF. Here the CDR3 DNA reads TGTGCCAGCAGCACAGGGATTAGGTGGGGCTACACCTTC.

J is TRBJ2-1 and V is TRBV5-1; 7 positions match TRBD2. The CDR3 totals 15 residues. Germline values: CDR1 SGHRS, CDR2 YFSETQ. With 4 bases clipped from V and 5 bases from J, the junction kept 9 bases outside the gene matches. The CDR3 is CASSLAGTTHNEQFF. CDR3 bases: TGCGCCAGCAGCCTCGCCGGGACTACTCACAATGAGCAGTTCTTC. The full variable domain, in which reference TRBV5-1 and TRBJ2-1 provide the parts outside the CDR3, is KAGVTQTPRYLIKTRGQQVTLSCSPISGHRSVSWYQQTPGQGLQFLFEYFSETQRNKGNFPGRFSGRQFSNSRSEMNVSTLELGDSALYLCASSLAGTTHNEQFFGPGTRLTVL.

This clone was detected only a few times. V gene TRBV14 combines with J gene TRBJ2-7; D gene unclear. CDR3 length: 14 amino acids. The V gene's germline CDR1 is SGHDN and CDR2 FVKESK. V was clipped by 3 bases and J by 2 bases, with 11 bases between them. For the CDR3, the DNA is TGTGCCAGCAGCCACAGCTTGGACCCCTACGAGCAGTACTTC. It translates to CASSHSLDPYEQYF.

The chain uses TRBV4-1 and TRBJ2-3; D call uncertain. Trimming cost V 0 bases and J 3 bases, with 4 bases left between them. Germline CDR1 and CDR2: MGHRA and YSYEKL. This CDR3 comprises 13 residues. The CDR3 loop is CASSQDTTDTQYF. The CDR3 DNA follows: TGCGCCAGCAGCCAAGATACGACAGATACGCAGTATTTT.

Only one count was recorded for this clone. CDR3 residues: CASSLTGDQPQHF. DNA of the CDR3: TGTGCCAGCAGCCTGACAGGGGATCAGCCCCAGCATTTT. V is TRBV28 and J is TRBJ1-5; TRBD1 matches at 8 bases. CDR1 is MDHEN and CDR2 is SYDVKM in the germline V gene. The V segment lost 6 bases and the J segment 5 bases; nucleotides outside the gene matches: 3. The CDR3 length is 13 residues.

This clone was detected a few times. The V gene is TRBV4-3, the J gene TRBJ1-4, with TRBD1 matching 9 bases. Germline lookup yields CDR1 LGHNA and CDR2 YSLEER. The CDR3 sequence is 15 residues long. V trimming: 1 base; J trimming: 8 bases; junction bases outside the gene matches: 5. CDR3: CASSQGTGVGEKLFF. DNA of the CDR3: TGCGCCAGCAGCCAAGGGACAGGGGTAGGCGAAAAACTGTTTTTT.

V usage is TRBV11-2 and J usage is TRBJ2-7, with D tentatively TRBD2 (5 bases). V gave up 3 bases and J gave up 3 bases, with 15 bases separating them. Per the germline V gene, CDR1 is SGHAT and CDR2 is FQNNGV. The CDR3 totals 15 residues. The CDR3 DNA is TGTGCCAGCAGCTTCGCCGCCGGGGTCCTCTACGAGCAGTACTTC. This translates into CASSFAAGVLYEQYF.

The chain has TRBV11-2 and TRBJ1-2; D is perhaps TRBD1 (6 bases). The CDR3 covers 14 residues. Germline values: CDR1 SGHAT, CDR2 FQNNGV. The germline V and J ends were trimmed by 3 bases and 3 bases, with 11 bases remaining between them. The CDR3 nucleotides are TGTGCCAGCAGCTTGGGTACAGGGTACTATGGCTACACCTTC. This codes for CASSLGTGYYGYTF.

V gene TRBV7-6 combines with J gene TRBJ2-7, with 8 bases aligning to TRBD1. Unmatched junction bases numbered 4, after V lost 5 bases and J lost 1 base. The CDR3 sequence is 14 residues long. Germline V gives CDR1 SGHVS, CDR2 FNYEAQ. CDR3 in DNA: TGTGCCAGCAGCGCCGGACAGGGTTCCTACGAGCAGTACTTC. It yields the protein CASSAGQGSYEQYF.

J is TRBJ2-7 and V is TRBV9; the D call may be TRBD1 or TRBD2 (6 bases each). The germline V and J ends were trimmed by 5 bases and 7 bases, with 16 bases remaining between them. Germline lookup yields CDR1 SGDLS and CDR2 YYNGEE. This CDR3 has 13 amino acids. The CDR3 here is CASRGGARGEQYF. CDR3 bases: TGTGCCAGCAGGGGGGGCGCCCGGGGAGAGCAGTACTTC. Looking up the rest from reference TRBV9 and TRBJ2-7 gives the full variable domain: DSGVTQTPKHLITATGQRVTLRCSPRSGDLSVYWYQQSLDQGLQFLIQYYNGEERAKGNILERFSAQQFPDLHSELNLSSLELGDSALYFCASRGGARGEQYFGPGTRLTVT.

This clone was detected only a few times. The chain is built from TRBV5-5 and TRBJ2-5; TRBD1 matches at 10 bases. V lost 0 bases, J lost 4 bases, and 9 bases stayed unmatched. Germline CDR1 and CDR2: SGHKS and YYEKEE (reference sequence). The CDR3 is made up of 17 amino acids. CDR3 region: CASSLATGGAVGETQYF. The CDR3 DNA is TGTGCCAGCAGCTTGGCGACAGGGGGCGCCGTCGGAGAGACCCAGTACTTC.